These 25 T cell receptor beta chains came from one sample sequenced in a study of tumor-infiltrating lymphocytes in primary liver carcinoma. The template, 450 to 650 ng total RNA, yielded TCR beta cDNA made with a constant-region primer. Nested multiplex PCR, run for three rounds with slightly modified ARM-PCR, yielded TCR beta libraries. Rounds one and two of PCR, each of roughly 11 cycles, were primed with TRBV1-TRBV30 forward primers and a C-beta reverse primer. Using its own MiXCR run on the multiplex PCR reads, TCRdb lists one record per CDR3 protein. This table holds some 190,000 distinct CDR3 sequences, 85% found once. Starting material for RNA and DNA co-extraction consisted of about 17-31 mg of unsorted bulk tissue. The sequenced sample consisted of tumor tissue from primary liver carcinoma. Receptors were obtained from a man aged 40-50 years with primary liver carcinoma and hepatitis B virus infection.

Only a few counts were recorded for this clonotype. A read error is likely, as this CDR3 ends without the conserved phenylalanine or tryptophan. This rearrangement joins TRBV29-1 to TRBJ2-1; 9 positions match TRBD1. Germline-derived CDR1 and CDR2 are SQVTM and ANQGSEA. The CDR3 runs to 13 residues. CDR3 sequence: CSVTGTGNNEQFL. Here the CDR3 DNA reads TGCAGCGTGACCGGGACAGGGAACAATGAACAGTTCTTA.

As to this clonotype: A much larger clone is a single base away; this may be a read error. The CDR3 does not close with the conserved phenylalanine or tryptophan, likely indicating a read error. The chain recombines TRBV2 with TRBJ2-5; D not certain. Trimming removed 0 bases from V and 1 base from J, with 0 bases in between. Germline lookup yields CDR1 SNHLY and CDR2 FYNNEI. This CDR3 is built from 12 residues. Here the CDR3 reads CASSEAQETQYL. The CDR3 DNA is TGTGCCAGCAGTGAAGCCCAAGAGACCCAGTACTTA.

This clonotype was seen just once. The missing conserved phenylalanine or tryptophan at the end of this CDR3 makes a read error likely. J is TRBJ2-7 and V is TRBV11-1; possibly TRBD2 for D (5 bases). Trimming pared 6 bases from V and 1 base from J, leaving 13 bases between. The CDR3 contains 14 residues. Germline CDR1 is SGHAT and CDR2 is FQDESV (reference sequence). Written as DNA, the CDR3 is TGTGCCAGCAGATTGGGAGCAGGTTCCTACGAGCAGTACCTC. Amino acid sequence: CASRLGAGSYEQYL.

Details on this clonotype: A junction end diverges from the germline sequence, so it may reflect a read error. The J gene is TRBJ1-5, the V gene TRBV29-1, with D tentatively TRBD1 (6 bases). CDR1 SQVTM and CDR2 ANQGSEA come from the germline V gene. The CDR3 extends over 13 amino acids. The CDR3, as DNA: TGCAGCCTTGTCGGACAGATCTATCAGTCCCAGGATTTT. It yields the protein CSLVGQIYQSQDF.

In regard to this clonotype: A read error may produce the germline difference seen at one junction end. The V and J genes are TRBV7-8 and TRBJ2-1; 10 bases match TRBD2. CDR3 length: 19 residues. Germline assignment: CDR1 SGHVS and CDR2 FQNEAQ. The chain's CDR3 is CASSLAPSGSHGGYNDQFF. In nucleotides, the CDR3 is TGTGCCAGCAGCTTAGCTCCTAGCGGGAGCCATGGGGGCTATAATGATCAGTTCTTC.

A remark on this clonotype: The CDR3 does not end in the conserved phenylalanine or tryptophan, so this is likely a read error. This sequence joins TRBV11-3 and TRBJ2-2; the D gene is possibly TRBD1 (6 bases). The CDR3 is 15 amino acids. Trimming shortened V by 10 bases and J by 10 bases, and 25 bases separated the two germline ends. Looked up from germline, CDR1 is SGHNT and CDR2 is YENEEA. CDR3 loop: CAISLSPRGDAELFV. CDR3 sequence (DNA): TGTGCCATTAGCTTGTCCCCCAGGGGCGATGCGGAGCTGTTTGTT.

About this clonotype itself: One end of the junction fails to match germline, which may point to a read error. The J gene is TRBJ2-7, the V gene TRBV4-1; D remains ambiguous. CDR1 and CDR2 from the germline V gene are MGHRA and YSYEKL. This CDR3 has 14 amino acids. The CDR3 DNA sequence: TGTGCCAGCAGCCAATCAAACCAGATCTACGAGCACTACTTC. Residues: CASSQSNQIYEHYF.

Turning to this clonotype: A read error may explain this, as a much larger clone is one base away. This chain connects TRBV28 to TRBJ2-1; the D is unclear. CDR1 is MDHEN, CDR2 SYDVKM, per germline. The CDR3 sequence is 15 residues long. V was cut by 2 bases and J by 6 bases, with 14 bases left in between. CDR3 amino acids: CASSLVIERCNEQFF. CDR3 nucleotides: TGTGCCAGCAGTTTAGTCATAGAGAGGTGCAATGAGCAGTTCTTC.

With respect to this clonotype: One end of the junction varies from germline; a read error may be responsible. The genes are TRBV11-3 and TRBJ2-1; no definite D call. This CDR3 region has 14 residues. Germline V CDR1 and CDR2: SGHNT, YENEEA. CDR3 sequence reads: CASTLGVSNNEQHF. In DNA, the CDR3 is TGTGCCAGCACCTTAGGCGTCTCGAACAATGAGCAGCACTTC.

As for this clonotype: At one boundary the junction diverges from the germline segment, which might be a read error. The CDR3, as DNA: TGTGCCAGCAGTCCCGGGACTAGTCCATATACGCACTATTTT. This encodes CASSPGTSPYTHYF. J is TRBJ2-3 and V is TRBV6-2 or TRBV6-3; TRBD2 matches 8 bases. This CDR3 spans 14 amino acids. CDR1 MNHEY and CDR2 SVGEGT come from the germline V gene.

Note on this clonotype: It is likely a read error, because the conserved phenylalanine at the end of the CDR3 is missing. Because the CDR3's place on the DNA is in doubt, the DNA is left out and the CDR3 is given as listed by TCRdb. The chain joins TRBV11-1 to TRBJ2-4; TRBD2 reflects the table's D call only, with no check against the DNA. Ends included, the CDR3 has 17 residues. Germline V gene sequence: CDR1 SGHAT, CDR2 FQDESV (reference sequence). This CDR3 is CARSFPGTSGTKNIQNL.

A note on this clonotype: The junction does not match germline at one end; this may be a read error. The rearrangement uses TRBV10-2 and TRBJ2-3, with D perhaps matching TRBD1 (6 bases). This CDR3 is 17 amino acids long. The germline V gene encodes CDR1 WSHSY and CDR2 SAAADI. The CDR3: CVSSELQGPASTDMQYF. CDR3 sequence (DNA): TGCGTCAGCAGTGAGTTACAGGGACCAGCTAGCACAGATATGCAGTATTTT.

This clonotype was seen just once. A much larger clone lies a single base off, so this may be a read error. The gene calls are TRBV13 and TRBJ2-7; 11 nucleotides match TRBD1. CDR3 size: 16 residues. Looked up from germline, CDR1 is PRHDT and CDR2 is FYEKMQ (reference sequence). In DNA, the CDR3 is TGTGCCAACAGCTTACGTGGGACAGGGGGCTCCTACGAGCAGTACTTC. It yields the protein CANSLRGTGGSYEQYF. Full variable domain (remainder filled in from reference TRBV13 and TRBJ2-7): AAGVIQSPRHLIKEKRETATLKCYPIPRHDTVYWYQQGPGQDPQFLISFYEKMQSDKGSIPDRFSAQQFSDYHSELNMSSLELGDSALYFCANSLRGTGGSYEQYFGPGTRLTVT.

With regard to this clonotype: The germline gene is not matched at one end of the junction; a read error may be the cause. In nucleotides, the CDR3 is TGTGCCAGTAGTGAAGGGCAGAATGAGCAGTTCTTC. This codes for CASSEGQNEQFF. This chain joins TRBV6-1 and TRBJ2-1, with no clear D. The CDR3 runs to 12 residues. The germline CDR1 and CDR2 sequences are MNHNS and SASEGT.

The genes are TRBV10-3 and TRBJ1-2; D is perhaps TRBD1 (5 bases). The CDR3 has 13 residues. Trimming took 7 bases from V and 2 from J, leaving 11 bases between them. CDR1 is ENHRY, CDR2 SYGVKD, per germline. CDR3 sequence reads: CAIKGDRNYGYTF. CDR3 DNA sequence: TGTGCCATCAAAGGGGATAGGAACTATGGCTACACCTTC.

The chain couples TRBV12-3 or TRBV12-4 to TRBJ2-3; tentatively, D is TRBD2 (6 bases). V was shortened by 11 bases and J by 0 bases, with 21 bases between the two germline ends. This CDR3 spans 16 amino acids. CDR3 region: CACSLDSSGSTDTQYF. DNA of the CDR3: TGTGCCTGTAGTTTAGATTCCAGCGGGAGCACAGATACGCAGTATTTT.

On this clonotype: Its ends do not fully match the called genes, so a read error is possible. This chain joins TRBV11-3 and TRBJ2-1; a possible D gene is TRBD2 (6 bases). This CDR3 comprises 17 residues. Germline CDR1 reads SGHNT; CDR2 reads YENEEA. CDR3 in DNA: TGTACCAGCAGCATAGGCGTACCGGGACTCCCTCACAATGAGCAGTTCTTC. Its protein product is CTSSIGVPGLPHNEQFF.

On this clonotype: One junction end does not reproduce the germline sequence, and a read error may be involved. The V and J genes are TRBV4-1 and TRBJ2-1; 11 bases map to TRBD2. Germline CDR1 and CDR2: MGHRA and YSYEKL. The CDR3 is 16 residues long. CDR3 loop: CASGPELAGAYNEQYF. CDR3 nucleotide sequence: TGCGCCAGCGGCCCCGAACTAGCGGGGGCTTACAATGAACAATACTTC.

On this clonotype itself: The junction departs from germline at one end; a sequencing error may be responsible. The rearrangement links TRBV2 to TRBJ2-7; 7 bases align to TRBD2. The CDR3 runs 14 residues. Germline CDR1 reads SNHLY; CDR2 reads FYNNEI. In DNA form, the CDR3 reads TGTGCCAGCGTGGGGGGGAGGGGAACCTACGAGCTGTACTTC. It encodes CASVGGRGTYELYF. Looking up the rest from reference TRBV2 and TRBJ2-7 gives the full variable domain: EPEVTQTPSHQVTQMGQEVILRCVPISNHLYFYWYRQILGQKVEFLVSFYNNEISEKSEIFDDQFSVERPDGSNFTLKIRSTKLEDSAMYFCASVGGRGTYELYFGPGTRLTVT.

On this clonotype: A junction end diverges from the germline sequence, so it may reflect a read error. The V call is TRBV6-6, the J call TRBJ1-1, with 8 bases that match TRBD1. This CDR3 spans 13 amino acids. The V gene's germline CDR1 is MNHNY and CDR2 SVGAGI (reference sequence). This chain's CDR3 is CASITGGTTGAFF. The CDR3 coding sequence is TGTGCCAGCATCACAGGGGGGACGACTGGAGCTTTCTTT.

This clonotype occurred once. The chain is built from TRBV12-5 and TRBJ2-3; D unclear. The CDR3 runs to 14 residues. Germline-derived CDR1 and CDR2 are LGHNT and FRNRAP. Deletions cut 10 bases from V and 2 bases from J, with 16 bases between. The CDR3 sequence: CAIAATTNTDTQYF. CDR3 nucleotide sequence: TGTGCTATTGCGGCCACAACTAACACAGATACGCAGTATTTT.

This clonotype ranks as medium-sized. The J gene is TRBJ2-2, the V gene TRBV11-1, with 7 bases matching TRBD1. In germline, CDR1 is SGHAT, CDR2 FQDESV (reference sequence). The V gene end was trimmed by 5 bases and the J gene end by 2 bases; junction bases not matched to a gene: 5. This CDR3 spans 15 amino acids. The CDR3 loop is CASSTGQTNTGELFF. For the CDR3, the DNA is TGTGCCAGCAGCACGGGACAGACTAACACCGGGGAGCTGTTTTTT.

Of note for this clonotype: The germline gene is not matched at one end of the junction; a read error may be the cause. J is TRBJ2-7 and V is TRBV5-4; TRBD2 matches 12 bases. The CDR3 is 16 amino acids. CDR1 is SGHNT, CDR2 YYREEE, per germline (reference sequence). The CDR3 DNA is TGTGCCACCAGCAAGACTAGCGGGGGTCGAGGGGCCGAGCAGTATTTC. Translation: CATSKTSGGRGAEQYF.

The rearrangement uses TRBV20-1 and TRBJ1-1; no reliable D call. Germline V gene data show CDR1 as DFQATT and CDR2 as SNEGSKA (reference sequence). V lost 7 bases and J lost 11, with 14 bases in between. The CDR3 loop spans 10 amino acids. CDR3 sequence (DNA): TGCAGTGTCCTGACACCCGTGGCTTTCTTT. It specifies CSVLTPVAFF.

Concerning this clonotype itself: At one boundary the junction diverges from the germline segment, which might be a read error. The genes are TRBV11-1 and TRBJ2-3; possible D gene TRBD2, 6 bases. This CDR3 has 17 amino acids. CDR1 and CDR2 from the germline V gene are SGHAT and FQDESV (reference sequence). CDR3 sequence (DNA): TGTGCCAGTAGCTTAGCTGGGACTTGCGGGTCCACAGATACGCAGTATTTT. Residues: CASSLAGTCGSTDTQYF.